This T cell receptor beta chain is from a study of T cell responses to AZD1222 COVID-19 vaccine. Findings of the study overall: Among those given AZD1222, only five or six were seropositive at baseline. A reported finding is that nearly half of spike-specific TCRs target unmutated variant regions. Across the whole spike, CD4 TCRs peaked at regions 160-218 and 743-854.

V lost 1 base and J 0 bases, leaving 10 bases between the germline ends. The CDR3 extends over 16 amino acids. Germline assignment: CDR1 MGHRA and CDR2 YSYEKL. Second doses were pooled across both intervals (about 4 or about 12 weeks). Of note for this clone: Its antigen is as yet unknown.

Only in-frame clones appear in the TCRdb table, and some are missing; sequencing was by immunoSEQ multiplex PCR. The sample lists roughly 150,000 clones, roughly 85% occurring once. This receptor was taken from an adult who received the AZD1222 COVID-19 vaccine. This chain uses TRBV4-1 with TRBJ2-4; D gene uncertain. The input for sequencing was peripheral blood, taken 28 days after the second AZD1222 dose. CDR3 amino acids: CASSQVLVIAKNIQYF. CDR3 nucleotides: TGCGCCAGCAGCCAAGTTTTGGTTATAGCCAAAAACATTCAGTACTTC.